What follows are 27 T cell receptor beta chains derived from one specimen sequenced in a study of tumor-infiltrating lymphocytes in primary liver carcinoma. A primer matching the constant region was used to make TCR beta cDNA from approximately 500 ng of total RNA. Generation of the TCR beta libraries relied on three nested multiplex PCR rounds using slightly modified ARM-PCR. The first two PCR rounds used TRBV1-TRBV30 forward primers with a C-beta reverse primer, 10 cycles each. MiXCR, applied by TCRdb to the multiplex PCR reads, yields one record per CDR3 protein. The table records roughly 180,000 distinct CDR3 sequences, about 60% of them present only once. Unsorted whole blood yielded blood RNA, and germline DNA was extracted as well. Sequenced input: peripheral blood. The receptors come from a man aged 40-50 years with primary liver carcinoma and hepatitis B virus infection.

The table lists this clonotype with a few counts. The genes are TRBV6-1 and TRBJ2-7; 7 bases agree with TRBD1. The length of the CDR3 is 14 residues. Germline V gene sequence: CDR1 MNHNS, CDR2 SASEGT. V was clipped by 7 bases and J by 5 bases; unmatched bases: 11. The chain's CDR3 is CASIARQGENEQYF. DNA for the CDR3: TGTGCCAGCATTGCCAGGCAGGGGGAGAACGAGCAGTACTTC.

Concerning this clonotype: With a much larger clone just one base away, this may be a read error. The rearrangement uses TRBV29-1 and TRBJ2-1; 7 bases line up with TRBD1. The germline CDR1 and CDR2 sequences are SQVTM and ANQGSEA. The CDR3 runs 12 residues. V was pared by 3 bases and J by 9 bases, with 5 bases of the junction left unmatched. The CDR3 loop reads CSVDRGLSEQFF. The CDR3 region has the DNA TGCAGCGTTGATAGGGGGCTCAGTGAGCAGTTCTTC.

Worth noting for this clonotype: Given the absence of the conserved phenylalanine or tryptophan at the CDR3 end, a read error is likely. The limits of the CDR3 on the DNA are not certain, so only TCRdb's listed CDR3 is given. This chain links TRBV4-1 with TRBJ2-2. CDR1 is MGHRA, CDR2 YSYEKL, per germline. The CDR3 has 16 amino acids, counting both end residues. The CDR3 region is CASSQDRSRSTGELSS.

CDR3 sequence reads: CASSPGDGRQADTQYF. The CDR3 DNA follows: TGCGCCAGCAGCCCGGGGGACGGGAGGCAGGCAGATACGCAGTATTTT. V gene TRBV4-1 combines with J gene TRBJ2-3, with TRBD2 matching 7 bases. Germline lookup yields CDR1 MGHRA and CDR2 YSYEKL. With V trimmed by 4 bases and J by 4 bases, 11 bases remained unmatched. The CDR3 is 16 amino acids.

The rearrangement links TRBV10-3 to TRBJ1-1; D is uncertain. CDR3 length equals 15 residues. The germline V gene encodes CDR1 ENHRY and CDR2 SYGVKD. With 4 bases removed from V and 2 bases from J, the gap between germline ends came to 14 bases. The CDR3 is CAISVSVLYNTEAFF. CDR3 bases: TGTGCCATCAGTGTTTCGGTGCTTTATAACACTGAAGCTTTCTTT.

This clonotype has only a few counts. The rearrangement links TRBV10-2 to TRBJ2-3; TRBD2 aligns across 12 bases. This CDR3 is 16 amino acids long. V was clipped by 5 bases and J by 0 bases; unmatched bases: 3. Germline V gene lookup returns CDR1 WSHSY and CDR2 SAAADI. The CDR3, as DNA: TGCGCCAGCAGTCTAGGACTAGCGGGGAGCACAGATACGCAGTATTTT. Translating gives CASSLGLAGSTDTQYF.

This clonotype was counted a few times. V usage is TRBV6-1 and J usage is TRBJ2-1, with 10 bases identical to TRBD2. The V segment lost 4 bases and the J segment 6 bases; nucleotides outside the gene matches: 3. CDR1 is MNHNS and CDR2 is SASEGT in the germline V gene. The CDR3 loop spans 14 amino acids. The CDR3 sequence is CASSAASGSNEQFF. Here the CDR3 DNA reads TGTGCCAGCAGTGCCGCTAGCGGGAGCAATGAGCAGTTCTTC.

The chain carries TRBV29-1 and TRBJ1-2; perhaps TRBD1 as D (5 bases). V lost 7 bases and J lost 5, with 14 bases in between. This CDR3 contains 12 residues. Germline CDR1 SQVTM, CDR2 ANQGSEA. The CDR3 DNA follows: TGCAGCGAGCACCGGGGGGGGTATGGCTACACCTTC. This translates into CSEHRGGYGYTF. Together with reference TRBV29-1 and TRBJ1-2, the CDR3 gives the full variable domain: SAVISQKPSRDICQRGTSLTIQCQVDSQVTMMFWYRQQPGQSLTLIATANQGSEATYESGFVIDKFPISRPNLTFSTLTVSNMSPEDSSIYLCSEHRGGYGYTFGSGTRLTVV.

As for this clonotype: No conserved phenylalanine or tryptophan is present at the end of the CDR3, so a read error is the likely explanation. This rearrangement joins TRBV29-1 to TRBJ2-3; 7 nucleotides agree with TRBD2. CDR1 is SQVTM, CDR2 ANQGSEA, per germline. The CDR3 is made up of 13 amino acids. Germline trimming cut 4 bases from V and 8 bases from J; bases unmatched to any gene: 9. The CDR3 DNA is TGCAGCGTTGGTGGAAGCGGGATGGTTACGCAGTATATT. Protein product: CSVGGSGMVTQYI.

This clonotype was counted between two and nine times. The genes are TRBV30 and TRBJ1-1, with 9 nucleotides matching TRBD1. Germline CDR1 GTSNPN, CDR2 SVGIG (reference sequence). V shed 4 bases and J 5 bases; nucleotides not matched to a gene: 5. CDR3 length: 13 amino acids. CDR3 in DNA: TGTGCCTGGAATGGACAGGGGCGGACTGAAGCTTTCTTT. Its translation: CAWNGQGRTEAFF.

Worth noting for this clonotype: No conserved phenylalanine or tryptophan is present at the end of the CDR3, so a read error is the likely explanation. V gene TRBV29-1 combines with J gene TRBJ1-2, with 9 bases identical to TRBD1. There are 12 residues in the CDR3. The V segment lost 2 bases and the J segment 6 bases; nucleotides outside the gene matches: 1. Germline values: CDR1 SQVTM, CDR2 ANQGSEA. This CDR3 is CSVERDRDGYTL. The CDR3 DNA is TGCAGCGTTGAACGGGACAGGGATGGCTACACCCTC.

The rearrangement uses TRBV7-9 and TRBJ2-1, with 11 bases identical to TRBD2. Germline trimming cut 5 bases from V and 13 bases from J; bases unmatched to any gene: 10. Germline V lookup: CDR1 SEHNR, CDR2 FQNEAQ (reference sequence). This CDR3 comprises 14 residues. The CDR3 spells CASSPGTSGVQQFF. CDR3 DNA sequence: TGTGCCAGCAGCCCCGGGACTAGCGGAGTTCAACAGTTCTTC.

The J gene is TRBJ2-1, the V gene TRBV6-6, with 12 bases aligning to TRBD2. There are 16 residues in the CDR3. Germline lookup yields CDR1 MNHNY and CDR2 SVGAGI (reference sequence). J gave up 9 bases and V 5 bases, and 11 bases lay outside the gene matches. CDR3 in amino acids: CASSTPVTSGSGEQFF. Here the CDR3 DNA reads TGTGCCAGCAGTACTCCCGTGACTAGCGGGAGCGGTGAGCAGTTCTTC.

The V gene is TRBV6-1, the J gene TRBJ2-7, with D unresolved. The CDR3 is 17 residues long. V was clipped by 5 bases and J by 12 bases, with 32 bases between them. Germline-derived CDR1 and CDR2 are MNHNS and SASEGT. For the CDR3, the DNA is TGTGCCAGCAGTTACCTCCTCCCGGCGGTAACTGCTGGAGATAGGTACTTC. It yields the protein CASSYLLPAVTAGDRYF.

V usage is TRBV29-1 and J usage is TRBJ1-2; D gene uncertain. The germline gives CDR1 SQVTM, CDR2 ANQGSEA. V was pared by 7 bases and J by 7 bases, with 16 bases between. The CDR3 has 12 residues. The CDR3 here is CSASDWVIGYTF. The CDR3 nucleotides read TGCAGCGCTTCGGACTGGGTCATTGGCTACACCTTC.

The chain recombines TRBV6-2 or TRBV6-3 with TRBJ2-1; no definite D call. The CDR3 contains 11 residues. Germline-derived CDR1 and CDR2 are MNHEY and SVGEGT. V was clipped by 0 bases and J by 10 bases, with 4 bases between them. CDR3 residues: CASSYSREQFF. CDR3 coding DNA: TGTGCCAGCAGTTACTCGAGAGAGCAGTTCTTC.

To note about this clonotype: One end of the junction is discordant with germline, which a read error may explain. This chain links TRBV12-3 or TRBV12-4 with TRBJ2-7; D remains unclear. The CDR3 is made up of 12 amino acids. The CDR3 reads CTSSLVLDEQYF. The CDR3 region has the DNA TGTACCAGCAGTTTAGTTCTCGACGAGCAGTACTTC.

This clonotype was counted a few times. This chain uses TRBV29-1 with TRBJ2-1; TRBD2 matches at 15 bases. Germline V gene sequence: CDR1 SQVTM, CDR2 ANQGSEA. The CDR3 contains 15 residues. J was trimmed by 7 bases and V by 7 bases; bases with no gene match: 8. The CDR3 DNA sequence: TGCAGCGGCGGGGGGGGACTAGCGGGAGGTAATGAGCAGTTCTTC. Its protein product is CSGGGGLAGGNEQFF.

This clonotype has a handful of counts. The V and J genes are TRBV28 and TRBJ2-7; D not resolved. The CDR3 is made up of 12 amino acids. CDR1 MDHEN and CDR2 SYDVKM come from the germline V gene. V was pared by 3 bases and J by 5 bases, with 8 bases between. CDR3 bases: TGTGCCAGCAGTTTCCTGGACGACGAGCAGTACTTC. Translating gives CASSFLDDEQYF.

The rearrangement joins TRBV11-1 to TRBJ2-1; a possible D gene is TRBD2 (6 bases). Germline CDR1 SGHAT, CDR2 FQDESV (reference sequence). Trimming removed 6 bases at V and 8 bases at J, with 20 bases between. The CDR3 is 15 amino acids. CDR3 loop: CASSFSGPPDDEQFF. CDR3 DNA sequence: TGTGCCAGCAGTTTTAGCGGCCCGCCAGACGATGAGCAGTTCTTC.

The gene calls are TRBV4-1 and TRBJ1-2; a possible D gene is TRBD1 (5 bases). Deletions cut 4 bases from V and 4 bases from J, with 13 bases between. This CDR3 spans 14 amino acids. The germline gives CDR1 MGHRA, CDR2 YSYEKL. The CDR3 spells CASSPIDSPYGYTF. The CDR3, as DNA: TGCGCCAGCAGCCCGATTGACAGCCCCTATGGCTACACCTTC.

This clonotype came up a few times. The chain recombines TRBV10-3 with TRBJ2-1; 11 positions agree with TRBD2. This CDR3 comprises 15 residues. Germline V gene sequence: CDR1 ENHRY, CDR2 SYGVKD. V shed 0 bases, J shed 8 bases, and the junction held 3 bases outside the gene matches. CDR3 amino acids: CAISESGLAEDEQFF. CDR3 in DNA: TGTGCCATCAGTGAGTCGGGACTAGCGGAGGATGAGCAGTTCTTC.

This clonotype was seen many times. The CDR3 nucleotides are TGTGCCAGCAGTTCCGGGACAGCCCAAGAGACCCAGTACTTC. This encodes CASSSGTAQETQYF. The V and J genes are TRBV11-1 and TRBJ2-5, with 7 nucleotides matching TRBD1. CDR1 is SGHAT, CDR2 FQDESV, per germline (reference sequence). The ends lost 6 bases at V and 1 base at J; junction bases unmatched: 5. CDR3 length equals 14 residues.

On this clonotype: At one end, the junction sequence differs from germline, possibly due to a read error. The rearrangement links TRBV4-1 to TRBJ2-3, with D possibly being TRBD2 (5 bases). This CDR3 has 15 amino acids. Germline-derived CDR1 and CDR2 are MGHRA and YSYEKL. CDR3 sequence (DNA): TGCGCCAGCAGCCAAGCCGAGGGAAGCACAGATATGCAGTATTTT. Translating it yields CASSQAEGSTDMQYF.

In the case of this clonotype: Because the CDR3 is missing its conserved closing phenylalanine or tryptophan, this is likely a read error. This sequence joins TRBV13 and TRBJ2-7; possibly TRBD2 for D (6 bases). There are 14 residues in the CDR3. Trimming removed 0 bases at V and 2 bases at J, with 8 bases between. From germline, CDR1 is PRHDT and CDR2 FYEKMQ (reference sequence). CDR3 coding DNA: TGTGCCAGCAGCTTAGGTAGCGGAACCTACGAGCAGTACTAC. It is translated as CASSLGSGTYEQYY.

The chain is built from TRBV5-1 and TRBJ2-1; 15 bases fit TRBD2. Germline trimming cut 6 bases from V and 7 bases from J; bases unmatched to any gene: 5. The CDR3 sequence is 15 residues long. Looked up from germline, CDR1 is SGHRS and CDR2 is YFSETQ. CDR3 in amino acids: CASILGLAGGNEQFF. CDR3 sequence (DNA): TGCGCCAGCATCCTTGGACTAGCGGGGGGGAATGAGCAGTTCTTC.

Points on this clonotype: The junction differs from germline at one of its ends, possibly a read error. The chain couples TRBV4-1 to TRBJ2-7; 7 bases map to TRBD1. CDR3 length: 15 residues. Germline-derived CDR1 and CDR2 are MGHRA and YSYEKL. The CDR3 loop reads CASSQTKNRGDEQHF. As DNA, the CDR3 is TGCGCCAGCAGCCAGACCAAAAACAGGGGCGACGAGCAGCACTTC.